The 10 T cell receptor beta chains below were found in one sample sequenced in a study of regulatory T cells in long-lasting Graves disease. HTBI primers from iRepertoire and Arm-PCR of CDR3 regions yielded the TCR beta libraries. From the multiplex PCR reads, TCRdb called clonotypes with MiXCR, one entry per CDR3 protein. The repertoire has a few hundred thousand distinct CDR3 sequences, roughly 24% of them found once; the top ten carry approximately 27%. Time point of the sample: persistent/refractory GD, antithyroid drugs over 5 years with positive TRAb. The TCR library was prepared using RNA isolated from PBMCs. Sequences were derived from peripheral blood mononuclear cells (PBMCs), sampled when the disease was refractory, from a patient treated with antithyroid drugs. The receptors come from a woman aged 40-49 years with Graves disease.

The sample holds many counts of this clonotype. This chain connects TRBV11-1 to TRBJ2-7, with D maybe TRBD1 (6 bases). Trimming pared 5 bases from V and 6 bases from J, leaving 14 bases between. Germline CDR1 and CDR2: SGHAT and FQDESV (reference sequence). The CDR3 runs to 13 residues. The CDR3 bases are TGTGCCAGCAGCCTCAGGGGCAGGGGCGAGCAGTACTTC. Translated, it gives CASSLRGRGEQYF.

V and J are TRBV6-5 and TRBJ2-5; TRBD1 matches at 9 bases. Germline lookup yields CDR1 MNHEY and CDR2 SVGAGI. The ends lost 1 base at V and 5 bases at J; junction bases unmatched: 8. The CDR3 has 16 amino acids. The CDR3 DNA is TGTGCCAGCAGTTACTACGGAGGGACAGGGACGGAGACCCAGTACTTC. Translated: CASSYYGGTGTETQYF.

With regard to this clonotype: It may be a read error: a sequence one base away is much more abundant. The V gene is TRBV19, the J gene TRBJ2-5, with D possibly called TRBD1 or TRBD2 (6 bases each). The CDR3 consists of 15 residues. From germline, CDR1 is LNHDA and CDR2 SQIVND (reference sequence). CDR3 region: CASSNHDRHRETQHF. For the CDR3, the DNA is TGTGCCAGTAGTAACCACGACAGGCATCGGGAGACCCAGCACTTC. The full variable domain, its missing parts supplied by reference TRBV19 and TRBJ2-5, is DGGITQSPKYLFRKEGQNVTLSCEQNLNHDAMYWYRQDPGQGLRLIYYSQIVNDFQKGDIAEGYSVSREKKESFPLTVTSAQKNPTAFYLCASSNHDRHRETQHFGPGTRLLVL.

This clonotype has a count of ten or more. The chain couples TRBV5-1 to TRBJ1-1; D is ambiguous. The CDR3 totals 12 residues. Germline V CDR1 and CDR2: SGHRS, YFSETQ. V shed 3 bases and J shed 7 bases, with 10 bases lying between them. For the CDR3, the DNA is TGCGCCAGCAGCTCCACACTTGGTGAAGCTTTCTTT. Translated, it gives CASSSTLGEAFF.

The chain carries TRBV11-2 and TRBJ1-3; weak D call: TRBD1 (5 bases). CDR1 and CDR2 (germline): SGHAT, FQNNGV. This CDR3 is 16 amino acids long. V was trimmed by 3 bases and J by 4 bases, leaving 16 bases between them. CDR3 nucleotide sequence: TGTGCCAGCAGCTTCCTCGACCGGGGCTCGGGAAACACCATATATTTT. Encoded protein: CASSFLDRGSGNTIYF.

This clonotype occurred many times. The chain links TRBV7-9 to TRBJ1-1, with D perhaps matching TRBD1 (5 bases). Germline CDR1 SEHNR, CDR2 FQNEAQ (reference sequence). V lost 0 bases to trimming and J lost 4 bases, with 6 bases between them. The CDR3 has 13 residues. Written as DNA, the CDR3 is TGTGCCAGCAGCTTAGCCCAGGGCACTGAAGCTTTCTTT. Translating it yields CASSLAQGTEAFF.

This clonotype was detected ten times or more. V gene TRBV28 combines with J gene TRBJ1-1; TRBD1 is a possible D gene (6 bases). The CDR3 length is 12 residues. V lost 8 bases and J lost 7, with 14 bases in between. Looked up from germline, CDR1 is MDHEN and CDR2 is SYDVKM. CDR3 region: CASCTGFLEAFF. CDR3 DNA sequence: TGTGCCAGCTGTACAGGGTTTCTTGAAGCTTTCTTT.

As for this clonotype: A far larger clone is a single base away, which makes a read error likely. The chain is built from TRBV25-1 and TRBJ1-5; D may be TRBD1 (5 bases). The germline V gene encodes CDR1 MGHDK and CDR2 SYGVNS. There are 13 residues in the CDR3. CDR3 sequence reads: CASSQDSNQPQRF. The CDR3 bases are TGTGCCAGCAGCCAAGACAGCAATCAGCCCCAGCGTTTT.

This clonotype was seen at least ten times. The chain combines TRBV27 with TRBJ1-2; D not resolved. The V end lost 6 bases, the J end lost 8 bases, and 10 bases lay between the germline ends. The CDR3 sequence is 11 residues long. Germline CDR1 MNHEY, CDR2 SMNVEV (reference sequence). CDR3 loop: CASSQLLGYTF. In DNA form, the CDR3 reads TGTGCCAGCAGCCAGCTGCTCGGCTACACCTTC.

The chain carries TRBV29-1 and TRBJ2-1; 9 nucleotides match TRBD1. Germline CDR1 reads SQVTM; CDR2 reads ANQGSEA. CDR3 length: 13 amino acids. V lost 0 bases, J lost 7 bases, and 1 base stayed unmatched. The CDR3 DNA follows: TGCAGCGTTGAAGAGGGACAGGGAAATGAGCAGTTCTTC. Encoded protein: CSVEEGQGNEQFF.